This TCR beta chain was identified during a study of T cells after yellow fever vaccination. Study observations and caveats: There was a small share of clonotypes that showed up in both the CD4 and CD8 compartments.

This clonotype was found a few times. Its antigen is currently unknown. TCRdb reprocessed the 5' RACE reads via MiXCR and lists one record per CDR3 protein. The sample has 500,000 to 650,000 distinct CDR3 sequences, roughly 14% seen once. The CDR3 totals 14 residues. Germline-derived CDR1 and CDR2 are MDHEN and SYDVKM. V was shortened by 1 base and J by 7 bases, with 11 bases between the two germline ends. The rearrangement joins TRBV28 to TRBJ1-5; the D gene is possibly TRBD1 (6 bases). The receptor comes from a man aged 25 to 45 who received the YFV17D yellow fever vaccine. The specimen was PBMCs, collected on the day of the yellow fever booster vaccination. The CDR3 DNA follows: TGTGCCAGCAGTTTATTTACAGGGTTGCAGCCCCAGCATTTT. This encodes CASSLFTGLQPQHF.